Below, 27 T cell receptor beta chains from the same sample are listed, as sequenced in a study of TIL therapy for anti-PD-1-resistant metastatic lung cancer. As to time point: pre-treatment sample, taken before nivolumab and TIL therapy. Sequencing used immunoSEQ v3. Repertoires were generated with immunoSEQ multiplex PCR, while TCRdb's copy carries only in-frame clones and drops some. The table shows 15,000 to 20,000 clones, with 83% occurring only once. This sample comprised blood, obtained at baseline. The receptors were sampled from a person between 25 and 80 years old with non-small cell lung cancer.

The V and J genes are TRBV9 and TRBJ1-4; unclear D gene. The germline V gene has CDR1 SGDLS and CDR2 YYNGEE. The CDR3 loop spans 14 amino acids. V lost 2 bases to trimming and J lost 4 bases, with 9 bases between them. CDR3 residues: CASSVAPYNEKLFF. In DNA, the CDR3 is TGTGCCAGCAGCGTGGCACCATATAATGAAAAACTGTTTTTT.

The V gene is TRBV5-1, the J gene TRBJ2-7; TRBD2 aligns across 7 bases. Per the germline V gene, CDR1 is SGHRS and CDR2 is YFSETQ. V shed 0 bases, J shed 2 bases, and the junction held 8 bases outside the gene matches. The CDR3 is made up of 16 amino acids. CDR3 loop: CASSLAGQGGAYEQYF. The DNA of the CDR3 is TGCGCCAGCAGCTTGGCCGGGCAGGGAGGGGCCTACGAGCAGTACTTC. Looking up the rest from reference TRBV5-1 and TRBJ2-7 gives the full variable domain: KAGVTQTPRYLIKTRGQQVTLSCSPISGHRSVSWYQQTPGQGLQFLFEYFSETQRNKGNFPGRFSGRQFSNSRSEMNVSTLELGDSALYLCASSLAGQGGAYEQYFGPGTRLTVT.

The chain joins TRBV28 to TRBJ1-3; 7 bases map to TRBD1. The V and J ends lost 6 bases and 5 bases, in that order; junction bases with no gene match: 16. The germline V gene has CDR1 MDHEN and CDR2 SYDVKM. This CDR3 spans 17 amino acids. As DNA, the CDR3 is TGTGCCAGCAGCCCTGATGAGCAGGGGGAAGCTCGAAACACCATATATTTT. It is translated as CASSPDEQGEARNTIYF.

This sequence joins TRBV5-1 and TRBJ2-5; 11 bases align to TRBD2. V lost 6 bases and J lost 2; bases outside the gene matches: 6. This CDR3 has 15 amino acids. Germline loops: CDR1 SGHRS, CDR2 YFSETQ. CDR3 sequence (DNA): TGCGCCAGCACCTCGACTAGCGGGGCGCAAGAGACCCAGTACTTC. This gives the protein CASTSTSGAQETQYF.

This CDR3 reads CASSYSSYNEKLFF. CDR3 nucleotides: TGTGCCAGCAGTTACTCCAGTTACAATGAAAAACTGTTTTTT. J is TRBJ1-4 and V is TRBV6-5; D unclear. With 0 bases removed from V and 5 bases from J, the gap between germline ends came to 7 bases. CDR1 is MNHEY and CDR2 is SVGAGI in the germline V gene. This CDR3 is 14 amino acids long.

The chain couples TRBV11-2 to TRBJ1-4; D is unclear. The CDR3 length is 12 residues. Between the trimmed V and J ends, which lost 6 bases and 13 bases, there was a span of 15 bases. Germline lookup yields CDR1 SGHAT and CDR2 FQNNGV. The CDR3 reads CASRYNGGLLFF. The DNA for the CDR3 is TGTGCCAGCAGGTACAATGGCGGGTTACTGTTTTTT.

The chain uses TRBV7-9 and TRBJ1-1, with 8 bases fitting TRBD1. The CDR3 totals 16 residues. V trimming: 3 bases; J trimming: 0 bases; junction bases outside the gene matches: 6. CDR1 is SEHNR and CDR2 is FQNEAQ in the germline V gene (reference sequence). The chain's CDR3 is CASSLGQGAVNTEAFF. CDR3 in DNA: TGTGCCAGCAGCTTGGGGCAGGGGGCAGTGAACACTGAAGCTTTCTTT.

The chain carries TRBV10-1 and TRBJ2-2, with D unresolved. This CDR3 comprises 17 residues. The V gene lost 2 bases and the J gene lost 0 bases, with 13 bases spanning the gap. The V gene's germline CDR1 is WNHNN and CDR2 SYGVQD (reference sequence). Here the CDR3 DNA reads TGCGCCAGCAGTGAGACGGCACCAGAACCGAACACCGGGGAGCTGTTTTTT. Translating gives CASSETAPEPNTGELFF.

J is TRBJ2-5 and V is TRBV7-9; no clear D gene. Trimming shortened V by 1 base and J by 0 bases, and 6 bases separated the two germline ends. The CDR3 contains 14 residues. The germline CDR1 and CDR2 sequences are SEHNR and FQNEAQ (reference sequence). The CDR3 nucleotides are TGTGCCAGCAGCTTAGTTCGGTACCAAGAGACCCAGTACTTC. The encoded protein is CASSLVRYQETQYF.

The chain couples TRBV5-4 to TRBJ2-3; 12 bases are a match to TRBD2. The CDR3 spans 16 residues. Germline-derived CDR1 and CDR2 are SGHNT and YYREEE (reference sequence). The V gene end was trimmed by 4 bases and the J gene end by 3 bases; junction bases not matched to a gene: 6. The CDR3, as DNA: TGTGCCAGCAGCCTAAGGACTAGCGGGACGACAGATACGCAGTATTTT. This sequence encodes CASSLRTSGTTDTQYF.

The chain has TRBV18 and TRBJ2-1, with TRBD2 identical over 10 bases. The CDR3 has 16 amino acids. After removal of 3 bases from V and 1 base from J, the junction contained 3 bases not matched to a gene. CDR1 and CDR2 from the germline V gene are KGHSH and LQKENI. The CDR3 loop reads CASSPLAGESYNEQFF. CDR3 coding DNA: TGTGCCAGCTCACCTCTAGCGGGAGAATCCTACAATGAGCAGTTCTTC.

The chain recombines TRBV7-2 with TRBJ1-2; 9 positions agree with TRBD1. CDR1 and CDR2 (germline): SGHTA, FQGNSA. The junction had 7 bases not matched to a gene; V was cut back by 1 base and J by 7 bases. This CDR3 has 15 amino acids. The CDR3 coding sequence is TGTGCCAGCAGCTTAGGGGACAGGGAACGAAGTGGCTACACCTTC. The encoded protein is CASSLGDRERSGYTF.

CDR3 in DNA: TGTGCCACCAGCACCAGGGGGACTAGTGCAGAGACCCAGTACTTC. Amino acids: CATSTRGTSAETQYF. V usage is TRBV15 and J usage is TRBJ2-5; maybe TRBD2 (8 bases). V was pared by 4 bases and J by 4 bases, with 16 bases between. The CDR3 contains 15 residues. Germline V lookup: CDR1 LNHNV, CDR2 YYDKDF (reference sequence).

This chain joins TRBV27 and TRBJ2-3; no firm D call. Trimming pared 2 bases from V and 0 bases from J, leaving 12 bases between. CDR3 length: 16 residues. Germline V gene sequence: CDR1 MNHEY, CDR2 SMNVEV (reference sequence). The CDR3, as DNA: TGTGCCAGCAGTTTAATGGCTCTGCATAGCACAGATACGCAGTATTTT. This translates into CASSLMALHSTDTQYF.

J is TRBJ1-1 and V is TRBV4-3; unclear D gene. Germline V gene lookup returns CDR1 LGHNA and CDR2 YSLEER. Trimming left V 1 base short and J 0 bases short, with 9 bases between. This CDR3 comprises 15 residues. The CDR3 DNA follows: TGCGCCAGCAGCCAAGTTGGACGTTTGAACACTGAAGCTTTCTTT. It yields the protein CASSQVGRLNTEAFF.

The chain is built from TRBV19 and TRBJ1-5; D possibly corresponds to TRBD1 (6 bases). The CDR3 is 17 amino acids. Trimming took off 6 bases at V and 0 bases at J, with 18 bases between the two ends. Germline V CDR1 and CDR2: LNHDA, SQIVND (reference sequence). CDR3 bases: TGTGCCAGTAGCCGACAGGTTCGATCGCATAGCAATCAGCCCCAGCATTTT. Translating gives CASSRQVRSHSNQPQHF. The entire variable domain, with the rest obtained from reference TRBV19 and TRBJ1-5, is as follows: DGGITQSPKYLFRKEGQNVTLSCEQNLNHDAMYWYRQDPGQGLRLIYYSQIVNDFQKGDIAEGYSVSREKKESFPLTVTSAQKNPTAFYLCASSRQVRSHSNQPQHFGDGTRLSIL.

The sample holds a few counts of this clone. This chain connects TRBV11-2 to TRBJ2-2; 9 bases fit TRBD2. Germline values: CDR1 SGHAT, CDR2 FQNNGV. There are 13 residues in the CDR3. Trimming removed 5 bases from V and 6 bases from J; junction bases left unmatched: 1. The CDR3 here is CASSGTSPGELFF. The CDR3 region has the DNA TGTGCCAGCAGCGGGACTAGCCCCGGGGAGCTGTTTTTT.

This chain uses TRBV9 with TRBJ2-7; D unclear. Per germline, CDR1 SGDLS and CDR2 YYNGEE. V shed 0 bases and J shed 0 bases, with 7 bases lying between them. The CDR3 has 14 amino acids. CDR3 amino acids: CASSVDGDSYEQYF. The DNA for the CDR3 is TGTGCCAGCAGCGTAGATGGTGACTCCTACGAGCAGTACTTC.

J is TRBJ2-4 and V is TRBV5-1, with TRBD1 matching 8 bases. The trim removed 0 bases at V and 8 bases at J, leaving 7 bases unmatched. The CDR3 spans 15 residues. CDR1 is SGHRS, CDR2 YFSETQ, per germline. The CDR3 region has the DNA TGCGCCAGCAGCTTGGGAAATGGACAGGGTGACATTCAGTACTTC. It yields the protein CASSLGNGQGDIQYF.

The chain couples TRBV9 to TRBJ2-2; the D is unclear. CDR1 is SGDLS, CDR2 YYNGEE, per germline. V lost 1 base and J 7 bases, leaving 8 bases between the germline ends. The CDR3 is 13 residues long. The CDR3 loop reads CASSVRQRGELFF. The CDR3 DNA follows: TGTGCCAGCAGCGTACGGCAGCGCGGGGAGCTGTTTTTT.

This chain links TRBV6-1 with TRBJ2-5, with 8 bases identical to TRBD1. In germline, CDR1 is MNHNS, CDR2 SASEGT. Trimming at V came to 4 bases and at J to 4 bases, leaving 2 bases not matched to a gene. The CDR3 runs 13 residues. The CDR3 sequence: CASSAGQGETQYF. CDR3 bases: TGTGCCAGCAGTGCAGGACAGGGAGAGACCCAGTACTTC.

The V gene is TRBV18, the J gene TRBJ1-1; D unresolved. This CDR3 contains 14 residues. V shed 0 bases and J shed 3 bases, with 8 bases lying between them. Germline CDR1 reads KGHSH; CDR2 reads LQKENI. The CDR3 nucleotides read TGTGCCAGCTCACCACCAGGTGAGTACACTGAAGCTTTCTTT. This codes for CASSPPGEYTEAFF.

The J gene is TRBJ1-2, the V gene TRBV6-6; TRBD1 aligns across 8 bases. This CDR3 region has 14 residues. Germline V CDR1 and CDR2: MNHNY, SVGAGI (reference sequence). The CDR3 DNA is TGTGCTTTAGCCGGACAGGGAGCTAACTATGGCTACACCTTC. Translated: CALAGQGANYGYTF.

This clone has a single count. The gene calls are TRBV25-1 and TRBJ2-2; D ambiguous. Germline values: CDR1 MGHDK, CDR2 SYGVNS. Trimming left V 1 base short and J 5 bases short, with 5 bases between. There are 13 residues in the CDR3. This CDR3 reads CASSELGTGELFF. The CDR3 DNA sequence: TGTGCCAGCAGTGAATTGGGGACCGGGGAGCTGTTTTTT.

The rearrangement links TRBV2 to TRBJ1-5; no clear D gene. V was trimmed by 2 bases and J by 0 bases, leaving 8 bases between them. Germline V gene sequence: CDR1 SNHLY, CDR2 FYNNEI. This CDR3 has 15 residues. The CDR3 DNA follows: TGTGCCAGCAGTGAAAGAGGGATTAGCAATCAGCCCCAGCATTTT. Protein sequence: CASSERGISNQPQHF.

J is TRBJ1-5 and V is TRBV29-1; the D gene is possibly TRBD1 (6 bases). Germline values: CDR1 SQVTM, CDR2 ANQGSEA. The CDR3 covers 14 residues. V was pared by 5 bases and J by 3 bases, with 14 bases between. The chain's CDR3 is CSVSPQGANQPQHF. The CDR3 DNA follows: TGCAGCGTTTCTCCACAGGGAGCCAATCAGCCCCAGCATTTT.

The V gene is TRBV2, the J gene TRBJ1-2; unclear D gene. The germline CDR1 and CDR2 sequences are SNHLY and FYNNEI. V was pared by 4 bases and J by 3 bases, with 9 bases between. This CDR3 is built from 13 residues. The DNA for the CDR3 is TGTGCCAGCAGTGCGGGGAAGGACTATGGCTACACCTTC. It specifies CASSAGKDYGYTF.